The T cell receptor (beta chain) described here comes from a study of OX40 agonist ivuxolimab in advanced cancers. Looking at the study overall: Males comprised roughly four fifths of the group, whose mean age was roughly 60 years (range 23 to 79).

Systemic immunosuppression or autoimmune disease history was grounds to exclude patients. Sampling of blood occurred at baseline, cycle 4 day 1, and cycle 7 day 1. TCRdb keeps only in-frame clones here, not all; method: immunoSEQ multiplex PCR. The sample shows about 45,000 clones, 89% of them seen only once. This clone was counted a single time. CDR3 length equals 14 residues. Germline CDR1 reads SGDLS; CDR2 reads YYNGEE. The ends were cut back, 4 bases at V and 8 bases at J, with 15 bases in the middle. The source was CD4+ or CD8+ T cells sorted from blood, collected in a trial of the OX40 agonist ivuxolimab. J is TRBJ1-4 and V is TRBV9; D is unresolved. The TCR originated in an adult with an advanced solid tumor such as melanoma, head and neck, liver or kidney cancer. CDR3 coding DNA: TGTGCCAGCAGCCTCAAGGGCGGTGGGGAAAAACTGTTTTTT. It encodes CASSLKGGGEKLFF.